This T cell receptor (beta chain) stems from a study of shared clonotypes between healthy human individuals. Findings and limits, study-wide: All-four-donor shared clonotypes had higher generation probabilities than non-shared clonotypes did. It was observed that 5% to 6% of naive CD4 clonotypes were shared across several donors.

Over several immunoSEQ plates, each subset's genomic DNA was distributed in even portions. Original processing methods: ImmunoSEQ output lacked quality scores and full-length reads, limiting matched filtering. Libraries were prepared by immunoSEQ multiplex PCR; TCRdb keeps only in-frame clonotypes and omits some of them. From that table come the V and J calls and clone size; the DNA was used to work out D and trimming. This table holds around 940,000 clones, about 80% found once. Germline V gene data show CDR1 as SGDLS and CDR2 as YYNGEE. CDR3 length: 13 residues. The ends were cut back, 0 bases at V and 0 bases at J, with 3 bases in the middle. This clone was found a few times. As yet, its antigen is unknown. A much bigger clone sits one base away, suggesting this may be a read error.

The TCR was taken from a man younger than 35 in good health. This chain uses TRBV9 with TRBJ1-1, with D unclear. The sequenced sample consisted of memory CD4+ T cells sorted from blood. Subset denoted: CD45RA-negative fraction. DNA of the CDR3: TGTGCCAGCAGCGTAGTGGTGAACACTGAAGCTTTCTTT. This sequence encodes CASSVVVNTEAFF.